These 27 T cell receptor beta chains were sequenced from one sample in a study of blood T cell repertoires in COVID-19 (dated by TCRdb to 2020 to 2021). Libraries were made using the immunoSEQ multiplex PCR assay. TCRdb's version of the immuneACCESS table is confined to in-frame rearrangements and falls short of the full clone set. An unresolved V gene accounts for under half of the shortfall where checked; the remainder is of unknown origin. The sample table holds some 130,000 clones, of which 75% to 85% were seen once. About 18% of the sample is taken by the ten largest. Sequencing was performed on peripheral blood. The receptors here all came from a man older than 75 with acute or convalescent COVID-19.

V and J are TRBV5-1 and TRBJ1-2; D gene ambiguous. CDR1 is SGHRS, CDR2 YFSETQ, per germline. Trimming left V 1 base short and J 0 bases short, with 4 bases between. The CDR3 contains 13 residues. CDR3 amino acids: CASSLSANYGYTF. The DNA for the CDR3 is TGCGCCAGCAGCTTGTCAGCTAACTATGGCTACACCTTC.

CDR3 region: CASSSTGKGGYGYTF. The DNA of the CDR3 is TGTGCCAGCAGTTCCACAGGGAAAGGGGGCTATGGCTACACCTTC. This sequence joins TRBV6-2 or TRBV6-3 and TRBJ1-2; tentatively, D is TRBD1 (6 bases). Trimming left V 4 bases short and J 4 bases short, with 16 bases between. Germline V lookup: CDR1 MNHEY, CDR2 SVGEGT. CDR3 length: 15 amino acids.

V gene TRBV27 combines with J gene TRBJ2-6; TRBD1 agrees at 8 bases. V lost 5 bases to trimming and J lost 0 bases; unmatched junction nucleotides: 9. The CDR3 consists of 18 residues. Germline loops: CDR1 MNHEY, CDR2 SMNVEV (reference sequence). The CDR3 reads CASSLTGTGISGANVLTF. The CDR3 bases are TGTGCCAGCAGTCTTACCGGGACAGGCATCTCTGGGGCCAACGTCCTGACTTTC. The whole variable domain, remainder taken from reference TRBV27 and TRBJ2-6, is EAQVTQNPRYLITVTGKKLTVTCSQNMNHEYMSWYRQDPGLGLRQIYYSMNVEVTDKGDVPEGYKVSRKEKRNFPLILESPSPNQTSLYFCASSLTGTGISGANVLTFGAGSRLTVL.

Concerning this clone itself: At one of its ends the junction is not consistent with the germline gene, which may arise from a read error. The chain is built from TRBV7-9 and TRBJ2-1, with 7 bases identical to TRBD2. In germline, CDR1 is SEHNR, CDR2 FQNEAQ (reference sequence). This CDR3 contains 16 residues. The CDR3 DNA reads as TGTGTCAGCAGCTTCCCCCCGGCGGGGGTATACAATGAGCAGTTCTTC. Translating it yields CVSSFPPAGVYNEQFF.

This clone came up a few times. The V gene is TRBV5-1, the J gene TRBJ2-7, with 11 bases fitting TRBD2. The CDR3 totals 14 residues. Trimming removed 4 bases from V and 12 bases from J; junction bases left unmatched: 12. CDR1 is SGHRS and CDR2 is YFSETQ in the germline V gene. CDR3 protein: CASSTQLAGEDLYF. The DNA for the CDR3 is TGCGCCAGCAGCACCCAACTAGCGGGGGAAGACCTGTACTTC.

The chain is built from TRBV7-6 and TRBJ2-2; TRBD1 agrees at 8 bases. The V and J ends lost 5 bases and 4 bases, in that order; junction bases with no gene match: 3. Looked up from germline, CDR1 is SGHVS and CDR2 is FNYEAQ. The length of the CDR3 is 14 residues. The CDR3 reads CASSGDRGTGELFF. The CDR3 DNA reads TGTGCCAGCAGCGGCGACAGGGGCACCGGGGAGCTGTTTTTT.

This clone was recorded once. J is TRBJ2-1 and V is TRBV10-3; 7 bases are a match to TRBD1. The trim removed 11 bases at V and 8 bases at J, leaving 9 bases unmatched. The CDR3 totals 12 residues. Germline CDR1 reads ENHRY; CDR2 reads SYGVKD. The CDR3, as DNA: TGTGCCTCAACAGGGGTTCGGGATGAGCAGTTCTTC. Amino acids: CASTGVRDEQFF.

V and J are TRBV18 and TRBJ2-5, with TRBD2 as a possible D gene (5 bases). V lost 6 bases, J lost 0 bases, and 14 bases lay in between. The CDR3 totals 15 residues. The germline V gene encodes CDR1 KGHSH and CDR2 LQKENI. DNA for the CDR3: TGTGCCAGCTCCCCGGGAACACTGTACCAAGAGACCCAGTACTTC. Its translation is CASSPGTLYQETQYF.

This clone appeared once. CDR3 in amino acids: CASSGRAGGSTDTQYF. CDR3 coding DNA: TGTGCCAGTAGTGGAAGGGCAGGGGGAAGCACAGATACGCAGTATTTT. The J gene is TRBJ2-3, the V gene TRBV19; 7 bases match TRBD1. V lost 5 bases, J lost 0 bases, and 8 bases stayed unmatched. The length of the CDR3 is 16 residues. CDR1 and CDR2 from the germline V gene are LNHDA and SQIVND (reference sequence). Full variable domain (missing parts from reference TRBV19 and TRBJ2-3): DGGITQSPKYLFRKEGQNVTLSCEQNLNHDAMYWYRQDPGQGLRLIYYSQIVNDFQKGDIAEGYSVSREKKESFPLTVTSAQKNPTAFYLCASSGRAGGSTDTQYFGPGTRLTVL.

V is TRBV10-3 and J is TRBJ2-7; 11 bases fit TRBD1. The length of the CDR3 is 13 residues. Germline V CDR1 and CDR2: ENHRY, SYGVKD. With 10 bases clipped from V and 9 bases from J, the junction kept 11 bases outside the gene matches. CDR3 in amino acids: CATGQGEVVGQYF. The DNA for the CDR3 is TGTGCCACGGGACAGGGGGAGGTAGTTGGGCAGTACTTC.

The rearrangement links TRBV5-1 to TRBJ2-1, with 7 bases aligning to TRBD2. Trimming took 4 bases from V and 4 from J; bases not matched to a gene: 5. CDR1 and CDR2 from the germline V gene are SGHRS and YFSETQ. The length of the CDR3 is 14 residues. The CDR3 DNA reads TGCGCCAGCAGCCCGGGGGGTGGGTACAATGAGCAGTTCTTC. Residues: CASSPGGGYNEQFF.

This chain joins TRBV6-5 and TRBJ1-3; 8 positions match TRBD1. The V gene's germline CDR1 is MNHEY and CDR2 SVGAGI. The CDR3 has 13 residues. The V and J ends lost 4 bases and 6 bases, in that order; junction bases with no gene match: 2. CDR3 amino acids: CASSSGGENTIYF. CDR3 bases: TGTGCCAGCAGTTCAGGGGGCGAAAACACCATATATTTT.

This clone was counted between two and nine times. V gene TRBV5-1 combines with J gene TRBJ2-5; 8 nucleotides align to TRBD2. Germline V lookup: CDR1 SGHRS, CDR2 YFSETQ. The CDR3 is made up of 13 amino acids. The junction had 3 bases not matched to a gene; V was cut back by 3 bases and J by 5 bases. CDR3 sequence (DNA): TGCGCCAGCAGCTGGGGACTAGGGGAGACCCAGTACTTC. Translated: CASSWGLGETQYF.

The rearrangement uses TRBV15 and TRBJ1-2; no reliable D call. CDR3 length: 12 amino acids. Trimming removed 3 bases at V and 3 bases at J, with 5 bases between. CDR1 is LNHNV, CDR2 YYDKDF, per germline (reference sequence). The CDR3 DNA sequence: TGTGCCACCAGCAGGGACTACTATGGCTACACCTTC. This gives the protein CATSRDYYGYTF.

V is TRBV7-3 and J is TRBJ2-3, with 7 bases that match TRBD2. CDR1 and CDR2 from the germline V gene are SGHTA and FQGTGA. This CDR3 is 16 amino acids long. V was clipped by 5 bases and J by 0 bases; unmatched bases: 8. This chain's CDR3 is CASSQGWRGSTDTQYF. In DNA form, the CDR3 reads TGTGCCAGCAGCCAAGGGTGGCGGGGGAGCACAGATACGCAGTATTTT.

This clone occurred once. This chain's CDR3 is CASSDKTARRTGSPLHF. Written as DNA, the CDR3 is TGTGCCAGCAGTGACAAGACAGCACGACGTACGGGTTCACCCCTCCACTTT. V is TRBV6-1 and J is TRBJ1-6, with a tentative D call TRBD1 (5 bases). The V and J ends lost 3 bases and 9 bases respectively, with 21 bases between them. This CDR3 has 17 residues. Germline values: CDR1 MNHNS, CDR2 SASEGT.

The rearrangement joins TRBV19 to TRBJ1-1; maybe TRBD1 (6 bases). Trimming cost V 7 bases and J 1 base, with 13 bases left between them. The CDR3 is 14 amino acids. Per the germline V gene, CDR1 is LNHDA and CDR2 is SQIVND (reference sequence). CDR3 nucleotide sequence: TGTGCCAGTATGGTTGGCAGGGGGAACACTGAAGCTTTCTTT. Translation: CASMVGRGNTEAFF.

The chain employs TRBV6-6 and TRBJ2-2, with 10 bases that match TRBD2. Looked up from germline, CDR1 is MNHNY and CDR2 is SVGAGI (reference sequence). This CDR3 contains 16 residues. Trimming took 7 bases from V and 4 from J; bases not matched to a gene: 9. The CDR3 here is CASITPSGGLTGELFF. The CDR3 coding sequence is TGTGCCAGCATCACCCCTAGCGGGGGTCTCACCGGGGAGCTGTTTTTT.

Details on this clone: This specimen includes other DNA sequences encoding the same CDR3. This rearrangement joins TRBV10-3 to TRBJ1-3; D is perhaps TRBD1 (5 bases). With 8 bases removed from V and 1 base from J, the gap between germline ends came to 6 bases. The CDR3 has 12 residues. CDR1 is ENHRY, CDR2 SYGVKD, per germline. The CDR3 spells CAIGGSGNTIYF. CDR3 DNA sequence: TGTGCCATCGGGGGGTCTGGAAACACCATATATTTT.

CDR3 nucleotide sequence: TGTGCCGGAGCTACAACGGGACAGTTTAATTCACCCCTCCACTTT. Translated: CAGATTGQFNSPLHF. This chain connects TRBV9 to TRBJ1-6; 7 bases are a match to TRBD1. Unmatched junction bases numbered 13, after V lost 10 bases and J lost 6 bases. This CDR3 region has 15 residues. In germline, CDR1 is SGDLS, CDR2 YYNGEE.

V usage is TRBV18 and J usage is TRBJ2-5; D uncertain. Trimming took off 1 base at V and 1 base at J, with 7 bases between the two ends. Germline loops: CDR1 KGHSH, CDR2 LQKENI. The CDR3 is 14 amino acids. The chain's CDR3 is CASSPLASQETQYF. The DNA of the CDR3 is TGTGCCAGCTCACCACTGGCCAGCCAAGAGACCCAGTACTTC. The full variable domain, completed using reference TRBV18 and TRBJ2-5, is NAGVMQNPRHLVRRRGQEARLRCSPMKGHSHVYWYRQLPEEGLKFMVYLQKENIIDESGMPKERFSAEFPKEGPSILRIQQVVRGDSAAYFCASSPLASQETQYFGPGTRLLVL.

This rearrangement joins TRBV4-1 to TRBJ2-2; D possibly corresponds to TRBD1 (6 bases). From germline, CDR1 is MGHRA and CDR2 YSYEKL. The V and J ends lost 2 bases and 6 bases respectively, with 13 bases between them. CDR3 size: 15 residues. The CDR3 DNA reads as TGCGCCAGCAGCCAAAGCTCCCAGGGGTCCGGGGAGCTGTTTTTT. Residues: CASSQSSQGSGELFF.

This clone was detected only a few times. This chain uses TRBV3-1 (or the pseudogene TRBV3-2) with TRBJ2-7, with 10 nucleotides matching TRBD2. The CDR3 contains 15 residues. Germline V CDR1 and CDR2: LGHDT, YNNKEL (reference sequence). The trim removed 4 bases at V and 6 bases at J, leaving 9 bases unmatched. CDR3 in DNA: TGTGCCAGCAGCCCCGCTTTTGAGCGGGGGGGCGAGCAGTACTTC. Protein product: CASSPAFERGGEQYF.

The chain carries TRBV19 and TRBJ1-1; the D is unclear. V was shortened by 3 bases and J by 1 base, with 9 bases between the two germline ends. The CDR3 is made up of 14 amino acids. Germline V gives CDR1 LNHDA, CDR2 SQIVND (reference sequence). The DNA of the CDR3 is TGTGCCAGTAGTATCACCCAGAAGAACACTGAAGCTTTCTTT. It yields the protein CASSITQKNTEAFF.

J is TRBJ2-7 and V is TRBV5-5; a possible D gene is TRBD1 (5 bases). CDR1 and CDR2 from the germline V gene are SGHKS and YYEKEE (reference sequence). The CDR3 loop spans 15 amino acids. V was trimmed by 0 bases and J by 0 bases, leaving 10 bases between them. The CDR3 coding sequence is TGTGCCAGCAGCTTGGGACAGACGTTCTCCTACGAGCAGTACTTC. This translates into CASSLGQTFSYEQYF.

The CDR3 loop reads CASSLGLAGARKDTQYF. In nucleotides, the CDR3 is TGTGCCAGCAGCTTAGGACTAGCGGGGGCCAGAAAAGATACGCAGTATTTT. This chain links TRBV13 with TRBJ2-3; 11 bases map to TRBD2. Germline V gives CDR1 PRHDT, CDR2 FYEKMQ (reference sequence). Trimming took 0 bases from V and 5 from J; bases not matched to a gene: 7. The CDR3 length is 17 residues. Using reference TRBV13 and TRBJ2-3 for the parts outside the CDR3, the full variable domain is AAGVIQSPRHLIKEKRETATLKCYPIPRHDTVYWYQQGPGQDPQFLISFYEKMQSDKGSIPDRFSAQQFSDYHSELNMSSLELGDSALYFCASSLGLAGARKDTQYFGPGTRLTVL.

The rearrangement joins TRBV12-3 or TRBV12-4 to TRBJ1-2; D may be TRBD1 (5 bases). The CDR3 has 13 amino acids. Between the trimmed V and J ends, which lost 9 bases and 8 bases, there was a span of 19 bases. The CDR3 region has the DNA TGTGCCAGTTCACCCGGGGGGACTTCAGGCTACACCTTC. The encoded protein is CASSPGGTSGYTF.